Here is one TCR beta chain with its context. The CDR3 runs 19 residues. From germline, CDR1 is MGHRA and CDR2 YSYEKL. Trimming took 4 bases from V and 4 from J; bases not matched to a gene: 18. These data are taken from a study of Graves' ophthalmopathy and Graves' hyperthyroidism. RNA transcripts yielded amplified TCR beta CDR3 regions. RT-PCR with HTBI primers came first, then second-round multiplex PCR. Via MiXCR, TCRdb re-called the multiplex PCR reads, giving one row per CDR3 protein. The sample has under 400,000 distinct CDR3 sequences, 17% seen once. This TCR was recovered from an adult man with Graves' ophthalmopathy. Sequencing was performed on peripheral blood. The rearrangement uses TRBV4-1 and TRBJ2-2; 7 nucleotides align to TRBD1. CDR3 region: CASSPRGKKRTGFTGELFF. The CDR3 bases are TGCGCCAGCAGCCCCCGCGGAAAAAAACGGACAGGCTTCACCGGGGAGCTGTTTTTT.